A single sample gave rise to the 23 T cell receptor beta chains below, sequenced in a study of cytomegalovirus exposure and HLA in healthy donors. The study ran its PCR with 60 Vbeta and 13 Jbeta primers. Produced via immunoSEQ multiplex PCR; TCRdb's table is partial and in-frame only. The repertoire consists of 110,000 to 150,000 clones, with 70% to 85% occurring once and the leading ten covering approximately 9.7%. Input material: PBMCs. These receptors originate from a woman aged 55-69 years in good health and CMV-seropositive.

CDR3 loop: CSVDRDRGGTGELFF. Written as DNA, the CDR3 is TGCAGCGTTGATAGGGACAGGGGGGGTACCGGGGAGCTGTTTTTT. The chain is built from TRBV29-1 and TRBJ2-2; 11 bases agree with TRBD1. Germline V gene lookup returns CDR1 SQVTM and CDR2 ANQGSEA. V trimming: 3 bases; J trimming: 5 bases; junction bases outside the gene matches: 5. CDR3 length: 15 amino acids.

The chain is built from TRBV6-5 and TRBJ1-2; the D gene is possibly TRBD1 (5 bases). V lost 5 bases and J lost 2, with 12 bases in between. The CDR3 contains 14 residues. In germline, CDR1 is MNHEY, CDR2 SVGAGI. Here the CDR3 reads CASSPSGGNYGYTF. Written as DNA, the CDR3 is TGTGCCAGCAGTCCTTCGGGGGGGAACTATGGCTACACCTTC.

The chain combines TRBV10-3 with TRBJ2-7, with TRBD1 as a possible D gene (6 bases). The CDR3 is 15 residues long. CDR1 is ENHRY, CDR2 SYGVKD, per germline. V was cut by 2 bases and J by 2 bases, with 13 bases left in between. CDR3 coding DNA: TGTGCCATCAGTGAGACTACGGACAGACCCTACGAGCAGTACTTC. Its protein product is CAISETTDRPYEQYF.

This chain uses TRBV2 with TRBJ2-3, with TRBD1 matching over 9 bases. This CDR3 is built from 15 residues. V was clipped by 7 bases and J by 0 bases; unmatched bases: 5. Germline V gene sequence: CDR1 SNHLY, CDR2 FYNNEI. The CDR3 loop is CASTGQGTSTDTQYF. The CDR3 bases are TGTGCCAGCACTGGACAGGGGACTAGCACAGATACGCAGTATTTT.

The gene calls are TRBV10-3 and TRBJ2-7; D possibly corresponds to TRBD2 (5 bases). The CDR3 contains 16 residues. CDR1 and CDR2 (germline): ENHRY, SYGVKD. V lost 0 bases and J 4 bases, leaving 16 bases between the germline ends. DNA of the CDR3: TGTGCCATCAGTGAGTCCGAGGGCCGCGGAGGATACGAGCAGTACTTC. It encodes CAISESEGRGGYEQYF.

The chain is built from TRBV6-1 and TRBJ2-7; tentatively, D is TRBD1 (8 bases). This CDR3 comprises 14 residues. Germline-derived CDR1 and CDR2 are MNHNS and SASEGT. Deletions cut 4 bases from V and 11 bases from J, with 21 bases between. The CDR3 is CASSGLHTGGEKYF. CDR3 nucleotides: TGTGCCAGCAGTGGACTACACACAGGGGGGGAGAAGTACTTC.

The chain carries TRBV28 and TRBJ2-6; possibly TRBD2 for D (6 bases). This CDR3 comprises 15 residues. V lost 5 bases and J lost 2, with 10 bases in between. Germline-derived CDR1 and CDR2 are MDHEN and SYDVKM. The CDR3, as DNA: TGTGCCAGCAGTATCGGAGGGGCTGGGGCCAACGTCCTGACTTTC. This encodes CASSIGGAGANVLTF.

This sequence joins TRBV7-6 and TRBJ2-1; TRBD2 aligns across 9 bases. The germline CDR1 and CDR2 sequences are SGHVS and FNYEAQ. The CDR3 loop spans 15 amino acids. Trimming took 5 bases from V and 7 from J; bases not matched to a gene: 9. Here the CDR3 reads CASSPLSGSGNEQFF. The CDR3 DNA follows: TGTGCCAGCAGCCCCCTTAGCGGGAGCGGAAATGAGCAGTTCTTC. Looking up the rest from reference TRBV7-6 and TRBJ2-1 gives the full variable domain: GAGVSQSPRYKVTKRGQDVALRCDPISGHVSLYWYRQALGQGPEFLTYFNYEAQQDKSGLPNDRFSAERPEGSISTLTIQRTEQRDSAMYRCASSPLSGSGNEQFFGPGTRLTVL.

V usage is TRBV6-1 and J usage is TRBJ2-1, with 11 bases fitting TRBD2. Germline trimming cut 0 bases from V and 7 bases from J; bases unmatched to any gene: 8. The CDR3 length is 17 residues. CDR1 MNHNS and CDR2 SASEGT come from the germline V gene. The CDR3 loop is CASSEAPWASGRNEQFF. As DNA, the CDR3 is TGTGCCAGCAGTGAAGCTCCCTGGGCTAGCGGGAGGAATGAGCAGTTCTTC.

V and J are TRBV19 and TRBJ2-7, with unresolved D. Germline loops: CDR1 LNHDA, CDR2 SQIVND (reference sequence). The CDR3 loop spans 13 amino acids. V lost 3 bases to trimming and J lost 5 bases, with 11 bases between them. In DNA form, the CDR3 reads TGTGCCAGTAGTATCCAGTCGCAGAACGAGCAGTACTTC. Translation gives CASSIQSQNEQYF.

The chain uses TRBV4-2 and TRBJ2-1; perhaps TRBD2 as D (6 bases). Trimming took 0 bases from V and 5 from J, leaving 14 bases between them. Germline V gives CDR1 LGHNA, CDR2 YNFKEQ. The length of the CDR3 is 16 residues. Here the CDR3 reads CASSQDWGVRNNEQFF. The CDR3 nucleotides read TGTGCCAGCAGCCAAGATTGGGGGGTTAGAAACAATGAGCAGTTCTTC.

CDR3 amino acids: CALPQHGSSYEQYF. The CDR3 DNA reads TGTGCCCTACCGCAACATGGGAGCTCCTACGAGCAGTACTTC. The chain links TRBV7-3 to TRBJ2-7, with a possible D match to TRBD2 (5 bases). The germline V and J ends were trimmed by 11 bases and 0 bases, with 17 bases remaining between them. The germline V gene has CDR1 SGHTA and CDR2 FQGTGA. There are 14 residues in the CDR3.

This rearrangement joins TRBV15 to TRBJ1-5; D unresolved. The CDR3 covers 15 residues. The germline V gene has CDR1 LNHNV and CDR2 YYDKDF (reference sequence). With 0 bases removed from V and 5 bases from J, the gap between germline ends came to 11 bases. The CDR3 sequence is CATSRDGGSYQPQHF. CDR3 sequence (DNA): TGTGCCACCAGCAGAGATGGAGGGTCCTATCAGCCCCAGCATTTT.

The CDR3 loop is CASSRQDSYNEQFF. CDR3 coding DNA: TGTGCCAGCAGCCGACAGGACTCCTACAATGAGCAGTTCTTC. V and J are TRBV9 and TRBJ2-1, with D perhaps TRBD1 (6 bases). Trimming removed 4 bases from V and 0 bases from J, with 8 bases in between. CDR3 size: 14 residues. The V gene's germline CDR1 is SGDLS and CDR2 YYNGEE.

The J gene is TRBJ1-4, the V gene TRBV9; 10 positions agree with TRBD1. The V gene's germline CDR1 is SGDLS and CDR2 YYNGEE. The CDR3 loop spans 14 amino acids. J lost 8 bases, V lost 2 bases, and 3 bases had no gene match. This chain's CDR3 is CASSVDRGGEKLFF. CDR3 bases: TGTGCCAGCAGCGTGGACAGGGGGGGCGAAAAACTGTTTTTT. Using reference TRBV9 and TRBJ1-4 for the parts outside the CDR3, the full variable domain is DSGVTQTPKHLITATGQRVTLRCSPRSGDLSVYWYQQSLDQGLQFLIQYYNGEERAKGNILERFSAQQFPDLHSELNLSSLELGDSALYFCASSVDRGGEKLFFGSGTQLSVL.

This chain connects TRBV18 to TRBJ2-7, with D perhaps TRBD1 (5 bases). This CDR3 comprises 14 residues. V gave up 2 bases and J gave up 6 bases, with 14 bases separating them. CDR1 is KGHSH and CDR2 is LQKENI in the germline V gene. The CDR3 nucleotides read TGTGCCAGCTCACCAGTTCCCCAGGGTGGCGAGCAGTACTTC. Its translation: CASSPVPQGGEQYF.

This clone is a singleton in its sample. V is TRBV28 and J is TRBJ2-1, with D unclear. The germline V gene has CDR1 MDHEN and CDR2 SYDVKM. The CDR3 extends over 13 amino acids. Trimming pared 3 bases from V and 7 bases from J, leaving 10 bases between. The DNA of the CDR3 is TGTGCCAGCAGTTTTTCCAGTTCTAATGAGCAGTTCTTC. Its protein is CASSFSSSNEQFF.

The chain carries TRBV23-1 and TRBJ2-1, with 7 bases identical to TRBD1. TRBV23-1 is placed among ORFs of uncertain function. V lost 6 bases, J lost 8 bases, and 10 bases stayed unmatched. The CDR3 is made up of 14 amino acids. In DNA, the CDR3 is TGCGCCAGCAGCGGACAGGTTGTTTTGGATGAGCAGTTCTTC. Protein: CASSGQVVLDEQFF.

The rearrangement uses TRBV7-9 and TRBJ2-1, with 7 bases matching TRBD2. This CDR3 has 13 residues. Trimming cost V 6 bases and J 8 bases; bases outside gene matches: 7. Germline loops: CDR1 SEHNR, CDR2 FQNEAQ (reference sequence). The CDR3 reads CASSTAGVDEQFF. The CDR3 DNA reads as TGTGCCAGCAGTACGGCGGGAGTTGATGAGCAGTTCTTC.

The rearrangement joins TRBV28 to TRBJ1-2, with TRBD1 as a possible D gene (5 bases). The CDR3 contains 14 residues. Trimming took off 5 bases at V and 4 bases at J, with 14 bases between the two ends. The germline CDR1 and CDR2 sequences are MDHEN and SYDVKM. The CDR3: CASSVGDSGYGYTF. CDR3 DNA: TGTGCCAGCAGTGTGGGGGACTCCGGCTATGGCTACACCTTC.

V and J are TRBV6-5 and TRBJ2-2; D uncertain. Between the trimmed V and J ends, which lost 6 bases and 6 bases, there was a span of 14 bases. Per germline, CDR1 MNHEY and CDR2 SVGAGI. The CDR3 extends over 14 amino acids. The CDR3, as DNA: TGTGCCAGCAGCGACCTACTCAGGCCCGGGGAGCTGTTTTTT. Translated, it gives CASSDLLRPGELFF.

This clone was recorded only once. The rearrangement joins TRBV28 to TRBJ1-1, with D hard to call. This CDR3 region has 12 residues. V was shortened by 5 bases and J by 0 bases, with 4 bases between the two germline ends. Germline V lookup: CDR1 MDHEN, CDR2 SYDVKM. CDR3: CASSLLNTEAFF. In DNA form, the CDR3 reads TGTGCCAGCAGTCTACTGAACACTGAAGCTTTCTTT.

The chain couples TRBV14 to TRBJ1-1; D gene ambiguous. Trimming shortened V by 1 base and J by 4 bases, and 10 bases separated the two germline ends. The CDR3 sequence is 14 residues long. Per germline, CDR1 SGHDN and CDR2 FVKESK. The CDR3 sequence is CASSQGSAITEAFF. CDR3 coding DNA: TGTGCCAGCAGCCAAGGGTCCGCGATCACTGAAGCTTTCTTT.